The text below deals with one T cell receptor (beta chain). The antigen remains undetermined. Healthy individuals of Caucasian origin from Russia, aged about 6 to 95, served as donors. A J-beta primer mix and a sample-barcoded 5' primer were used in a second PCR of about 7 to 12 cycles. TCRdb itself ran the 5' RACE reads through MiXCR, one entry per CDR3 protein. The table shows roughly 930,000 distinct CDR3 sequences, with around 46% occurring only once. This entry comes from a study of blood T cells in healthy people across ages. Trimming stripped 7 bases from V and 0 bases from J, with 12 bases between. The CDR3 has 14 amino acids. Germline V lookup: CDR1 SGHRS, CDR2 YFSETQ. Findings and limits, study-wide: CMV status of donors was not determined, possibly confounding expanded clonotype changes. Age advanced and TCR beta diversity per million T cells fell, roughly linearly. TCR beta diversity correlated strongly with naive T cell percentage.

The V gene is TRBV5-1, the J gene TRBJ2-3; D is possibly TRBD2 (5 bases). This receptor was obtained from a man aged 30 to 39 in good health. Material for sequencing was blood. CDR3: CASYPRGSTDTQYF. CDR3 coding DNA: TGCGCCAGCTACCCACGAGGGAGCACAGATACGCAGTATTTT.